The 13 T cell receptor beta chains reported below all come from one sample, sequenced in a study of CD8+ T cells in alopecia areata. Reverse transcribed after extraction, RNA yielded cDNA as the sequencing template. The data were produced by immunoSEQ multiplex PCR, yet TCRdb's version contains in-frame clones alone and is incomplete. The profile shows some 120,000 clones, about 50% of them singletons. The sample consisted of NKG2D-low CD8+ T cells sorted from blood. The receptors were sampled from a human donor with alopecia areata.

The chain recombines TRBV6-5 with TRBJ2-1; D perhaps matches TRBD1 (6 bases). The CDR3 is 12 amino acids. V was shortened by 9 bases and J by 8 bases, with 14 bases between the two germline ends. Germline V gene lookup returns CDR1 MNHEY and CDR2 SVGAGI. The DNA of the CDR3 is TGTGCCAGTCTCGGACAGATTGATGAGCAGTTCTTC. Translation gives CASLGQIDEQFF.

This chain links TRBV29-1 with TRBJ1-2; D not certain. Germline CDR1 reads SQVTM; CDR2 reads ANQGSEA. Trimming removed 3 bases at V and 4 bases at J, with 9 bases between. CDR3 length equals 12 residues. CDR3 in amino acids: CSVDNSFYGYTF. The CDR3, as DNA: TGCAGCGTTGATAACAGCTTCTATGGCTACACCTTC.

The CDR3 loop is CAWSDQTSTDTQYF. DNA for the CDR3: TGTGCCTGGAGTGATCAAACTAGCACAGATACGCAGTATTTT. This chain joins TRBV30 and TRBJ2-3; D is uncertain. The V end was cut by 1 base, the J end by 0 bases, with 8 bases between. Germline V gene sequence: CDR1 GTSNPN, CDR2 SVGIG (reference sequence). This CDR3 has 14 residues.

This clone has a handful of counts. The chain recombines TRBV29-1 with TRBJ1-2; a weak D match, TRBD1 (5 bases). CDR3 size: 12 residues. Germline assignment: CDR1 SQVTM and CDR2 ANQGSEA. The V and J ends lost 7 bases and 7 bases respectively, with 16 bases between them. The CDR3 DNA is TGCAGCGGCCGGGACTTAATGGGTGGCTACACCTTC. It codes for CSGRDLMGGYTF.

The rearrangement joins TRBV5-6 to TRBJ2-2; D not resolved. CDR3 length: 14 amino acids. CDR1 is SGHDT and CDR2 is YYEEEE in the germline V gene. With 4 bases removed from V and 4 bases from J, the gap between germline ends came to 11 bases. CDR3 residues: CASSTHTFTGELFF. The DNA for the CDR3 is TGTGCCAGCAGCACACACACGTTCACCGGGGAGCTGTTTTTT.

Only a few counts were recorded for this clone. The chain joins TRBV6-4 to TRBJ2-2, with D unresolved. Germline V gives CDR1 MRHNA, CDR2 SNTAGT. The CDR3 has 13 residues. V was trimmed by 4 bases and J by 3 bases, leaving 6 bases between them. CDR3: CASSGADTGELFF. The CDR3 DNA is TGTGCCAGCAGTGGGGCGGACACCGGGGAGCTGTTTTTT.

This chain joins TRBV29-1 and TRBJ2-4; D might be TRBD1 (6 bases). Germline values: CDR1 SQVTM, CDR2 ANQGSEA. CDR3 size: 14 residues. Trimming removed 1 base at V and 3 bases at J, with 10 bases between. CDR3: CSVEVGARKNIQYF. The CDR3 region has the DNA TGCAGCGTTGAAGTGGGGGCCCGCAAAAACATTCAGTACTTC.

V is TRBV5-6 and J is TRBJ1-2; no definite D call. This CDR3 spans 14 amino acids. CDR1 is SGHDT, CDR2 YYEEEE, per germline. The V end was cut by 2 bases, the J end by 7 bases, with 15 bases between. CDR3 loop: CASSFTTSAGGYTF. For the CDR3, the DNA is TGTGCCAGCAGCTTTACGACCTCGGCTGGTGGCTACACCTTC.

The J gene is TRBJ2-3, the V gene TRBV7-8, with 7 bases matching TRBD2. The germline gives CDR1 SGHVS, CDR2 FQNEAQ. The CDR3 totals 16 residues. Trimming took 2 bases from V and 0 from J; bases not matched to a gene: 5. This CDR3 reads CASSLWGLRSTDTQYF. CDR3 sequence (DNA): TGTGCCAGCAGCTTATGGGGACTACGAAGCACAGATACGCAGTATTTT.

Only one count was recorded for this clone. The DNA of the CDR3 is TGTGCCATCAGTGATAGCGGGGGGGCGTCCGTGACCCAGTACTTC. It codes for CAISDSGGASVTQYF. J is TRBJ2-5 and V is TRBV10-3; 11 nucleotides match TRBD2. The germline gives CDR1 ENHRY, CDR2 SYGVKD. The V gene end was trimmed by 3 bases and the J gene end by 7 bases; junction bases not matched to a gene: 7. This CDR3 region has 15 residues.

The chain combines TRBV27 with TRBJ2-2; TRBD2 is a possible D gene (6 bases). Germline loops: CDR1 MNHEY, CDR2 SMNVEV (reference sequence). V lost 5 bases to trimming and J lost 5 bases, with 15 bases between them. The CDR3 is made up of 15 amino acids. DNA of the CDR3: TGTGCCAGCAGTGCCCGACTAGTTCGAACCGGGGAGCTGTTTTTT. Translated: CASSARLVRTGELFF.

This clone was detected a few times. The rearrangement links TRBV27 to TRBJ2-1; TRBD1 agrees at 9 bases. The CDR3 consists of 15 residues. Germline V gene data show CDR1 as MNHEY and CDR2 as SMNVEV (reference sequence). V dropped 5 bases and J dropped 5; count of bases not matched to a gene: 7. As DNA, the CDR3 is TGTGCCAGCAGTCCTGCGACAGGGGGGAACAATGAGCAGTTCTTC. Amino acid sequence: CASSPATGGNNEQFF.

This clone appeared once. The rearrangement joins TRBV4-1 to TRBJ2-6; D uncertain. V was pared by 8 bases and J by 4 bases, with 9 bases between. From germline, CDR1 is MGHRA and CDR2 YSYEKL. CDR3 length equals 13 residues. The CDR3, as DNA: TGCGCCAGCGCAGAAACCGGGGCCAACGTCCTGACTTTC. Translation: CASAETGANVLTF.